A single sample gave rise to the 18 T cell receptor beta chains below, sequenced in a study of blood T cell repertoires in COVID-19. TCRdb's table, derived via immunoSEQ multiplex PCR, lists solely in-frame clones and lacks some. The sample contains about 250,000 clones, over 75% of which appear only once. The sample consisted of peripheral blood. These receptors all stem from a human donor with COVID-19, enrolled during active disease. The donor label of this sample is uncertain.

The rearrangement joins TRBV7-2 to TRBJ2-7; 9 bases match TRBD2. With V trimmed by 8 bases and J by 3 bases, 14 bases remained unmatched. Germline V gene lookup returns CDR1 SGHTA and CDR2 FQGNSA. This CDR3 has 16 residues. As DNA, the CDR3 is TGTGCCAGCGGACCCGACGGTAGCGGGAGAGGCTACGAGCAGTACTTC. It yields the protein CASGPDGSGRGYEQYF.

The V call is TRBV27, the J call TRBJ2-2; the match to TRBD1 covers 7 bases. Germline V gives CDR1 MNHEY, CDR2 SMNVEV (reference sequence). V lost 5 bases to trimming and J lost 4 bases; unmatched junction nucleotides: 13. This CDR3 is built from 17 residues. In nucleotides, the CDR3 is TGTGCCAGCAGTCTCCTGTCTCGACAGGGTGGCACCGGGGAGCTGTTTTTT. Translation gives CASSLLSRQGGTGELFF.

This clone was recorded a few times. V gene TRBV19 combines with J gene TRBJ1-1, with D tentatively TRBD1 (5 bases). Trimming took 3 bases from V and 3 from J, leaving 11 bases between them. CDR1 and CDR2 from the germline V gene are LNHDA and SQIVND (reference sequence). The CDR3 has 14 amino acids. The CDR3 DNA reads as TGTGCCAGTAGTATCCAATGGGGGGACACTGAAGCTTTCTTT. This sequence encodes CASSIQWGDTEAFF.

The chain couples TRBV19 to TRBJ1-2; 9 nucleotides match TRBD1. The CDR3 runs 14 residues. Per germline, CDR1 LNHDA and CDR2 SQIVND (reference sequence). J gave up 2 bases and V 5 bases, and 3 bases lay outside the gene matches. This CDR3 reads CASSVQGANYGYTF. The DNA for the CDR3 is TGTGCCAGTAGTGTACAGGGGGCGAACTATGGCTACACCTTC.

Written as DNA, the CDR3 is TGTGCCAGCAGTTTAACGGCTAGCGGGAGTATCGGAACAGATACGCAGTATTTT. It is translated as CASSLTASGSIGTDTQYF. The chain uses TRBV28 and TRBJ2-3, with 10 bases lining up with TRBD2. V trimming: 2 bases; J trimming: 3 bases; junction bases outside the gene matches: 11. From germline, CDR1 is MDHEN and CDR2 SYDVKM. The length of the CDR3 is 18 residues. The entire variable domain, with the rest obtained from reference TRBV28 and TRBJ2-3, is as follows: DVKVTQSSRYLVKRTGEKVFLECVQDMDHENMFWYRQDPGLGLRLIYFSYDVKMKEKGDIPEGYSVSREKKERFSLILESASTNQTSMYLCASSLTASGSIGTDTQYFGPGTRLTVL.

This chain connects TRBV24-1 to TRBJ1-1; 11 nucleotides match TRBD1. CDR3 length: 13 residues. CDR1 and CDR2 (germline): KGHDR, SFDVKD. J was trimmed by 1 base and V by 11 bases; bases with no gene match: 2. This CDR3 reads CAIGTGGNTEAFF. CDR3 DNA sequence: TGTGCCATTGGGACAGGGGGGAACACTGAAGCTTTCTTT.

The chain employs TRBV27 and TRBJ1-1, with 9 nucleotides matching TRBD1. V shed 6 bases, J shed 4 bases, and the junction held 6 bases outside the gene matches. Germline values: CDR1 MNHEY, CDR2 SMNVEV (reference sequence). The CDR3 length is 14 residues. This chain's CDR3 is CASRPTGGPTEAFF. As DNA, the CDR3 is TGTGCCAGCAGGCCCACAGGGGGCCCCACTGAAGCTTTCTTT.

The V gene is TRBV28, the J gene TRBJ2-1; possible D gene TRBD2, 6 bases. Deletions cut 6 bases from V and 6 bases from J, with 15 bases between. The CDR3 sequence is 14 residues long. Germline CDR1 MDHEN, CDR2 SYDVKM. CDR3 DNA: TGTGCCAGCAGCATACCCGGGAGTTTCAATGAGCAGTTCTTC. Encoded protein: CASSIPGSFNEQFF.

The chain recombines TRBV19 with TRBJ1-5, with D maybe TRBD1 (6 bases). Trimming removed 8 bases at V and 7 bases at J, with 12 bases between. Germline V gives CDR1 LNHDA, CDR2 SQIVND (reference sequence). This CDR3 region has 12 residues. The CDR3 loop is CASSTGNQPQHF. CDR3 coding DNA: TGTGCCAGTTCAACAGGGAACCAGCCCCAGCATTTT.

The chain couples TRBV11-2 to TRBJ1-1; 7 nucleotides align to TRBD1. CDR1 is SGHAT, CDR2 FQNNGV, per germline. The CDR3 runs to 14 residues. Unmatched junction bases numbered 7, after V lost 2 bases and J lost 7 bases. CDR3 sequence: CASSLSRGGGEAFF. In DNA, the CDR3 is TGTGCCAGCAGCTTATCTAGAGGGGGCGGTGAAGCTTTCTTT.

V and J are TRBV5-1 and TRBJ2-7; 9 bases fit TRBD2. CDR3 length: 16 amino acids. Trimming took 4 bases from V and 5 from J; bases not matched to a gene: 13. Germline V gives CDR1 SGHRS, CDR2 YFSETQ. In nucleotides, the CDR3 is TGCGCCAGCAGCCCGTTCCTGGGTAGCGGGAGTAACGAGCAGTACTTC. The encoded protein is CASSPFLGSGSNEQYF.

J is TRBJ2-7 and V is TRBV11-3, with 9 bases matching TRBD2. Unmatched junction bases numbered 8, after V lost 0 bases and J lost 5 bases. Germline CDR1 SGHNT, CDR2 YENEEA. The CDR3 loop spans 16 amino acids. For the CDR3, the DNA is TGTGCCAGCAGCTTAGATGCGGCGGGAGGGAGGAACGAGCAGTACTTC. It yields the protein CASSLDAAGGRNEQYF.

V gene TRBV5-1 combines with J gene TRBJ2-5; possibly TRBD1 for D (5 bases). V lost 2 bases to trimming and J lost 2 bases, with 10 bases between them. The germline V gene encodes CDR1 SGHRS and CDR2 YFSETQ. The CDR3 covers 14 residues. The CDR3 loop reads CASSFIPGQETQYF. CDR3 sequence (DNA): TGCGCCAGCAGCTTTATCCCAGGGCAAGAGACCCAGTACTTC.

This chain connects TRBV18 to TRBJ2-2; D is ambiguous. CDR1 and CDR2 from the germline V gene are KGHSH and LQKENI. This CDR3 contains 12 residues. Trimming removed 6 bases from V and 4 bases from J, with 6 bases in between. The CDR3 bases are TGTGCCAGCTCGTTGAGCACCGGGGAGCTGTTTTTT. It specifies CASSLSTGELFF.

This clone has only one observation. The DNA of the CDR3 is TGTGCCAGCAGTTTATCCGGAGGGGCGGCCCCCTACGAGCAGTACTTC. Translation gives CASSLSGGAAPYEQYF. The chain recombines TRBV28 with TRBJ2-7; tentatively, D is TRBD2 (6 bases). CDR3 length: 16 residues. V was trimmed by 1 base and J by 2 bases, leaving 15 bases between them. Germline V gene sequence: CDR1 MDHEN, CDR2 SYDVKM.

This chain joins TRBV4-2 and TRBJ2-1; no clear D gene. This CDR3 region has 15 residues. Trimming removed 2 bases at V and 1 base at J, with 9 bases between. CDR1 LGHNA and CDR2 YNFKEQ come from the germline V gene. This CDR3 is CASSQSGPSYNEQFF. The CDR3 nucleotides read TGTGCCAGCAGCCAATCTGGGCCTTCCTACAATGAGCAGTTCTTC.

This chain joins TRBV28 and TRBJ2-4; 10 bases align to TRBD2. The CDR3 length is 14 residues. CDR1 is MDHEN, CDR2 SYDVKM, per germline. Unmatched junction bases numbered 8, after V lost 8 bases and J lost 7 bases. This chain's CDR3 is CASHRGSGRNIQYF. CDR3 coding DNA: TGTGCCAGCCACCGGGGTAGCGGGAGGAACATTCAGTACTTC. Filled out from reference TRBV28 and TRBJ2-4, the complete variable domain reads DVKVTQSSRYLVKRTGEKVFLECVQDMDHENMFWYRQDPGLGLRLIYFSYDVKMKEKGDIPEGYSVSREKKERFSLILESASTNQTSMYLCASHRGSGRNIQYFGAGTRLSVL.

This chain links TRBV28 with TRBJ2-7; a weak D match, TRBD2 (5 bases). In germline, CDR1 is MDHEN, CDR2 SYDVKM. Trimming removed 6 bases at V and 4 bases at J, with 19 bases between. The CDR3 contains 15 residues. The CDR3 sequence is CASSSEGDILYEQYF. The CDR3 nucleotides are TGTGCCAGCAGCTCAGAGGGCGATATACTTTACGAGCAGTACTTC. The full variable domain, its missing parts supplied by reference TRBV28 and TRBJ2-7, is DVKVTQSSRYLVKRTGEKVFLECVQDMDHENMFWYRQDPGLGLRLIYFSYDVKMKEKGDIPEGYSVSREKKERFSLILESASTNQTSMYLCASSSEGDILYEQYFGPGTRLTVT.